This is a list of T cell receptor beta chains from one sample in a study of T cell changes during pregnancy in multiple sclerosis. Sequencing used immunoSEQ multiplex PCR; TCRdb keeps in-frame clones, though not all of them. The sample lists 78,000 or so clones; approximately 90% were seen once. Here the sequenced sample was peripheral blood, taken before pregnancy. These receptors all come from a female donor with multiple sclerosis, enrolled in a pregnancy study. The CDR3 runs from the conserved cysteine through the conserved F or W. D genes are given only for firm matches.

v_call	d_call	j_call	cdr3_aa
TRBV19	TRBD2	TRBJ2-7	CASSTLAGFSYEQYF
TRBV28	TRBD1	TRBJ1-1	CATYDRDKAFF
TRBV29-1	-	TRBJ2-7	CSVLRQIEPWEQYF
TRBV5-1	-	TRBJ2-7	CASSSPPGYEQYF
TRBV30	-	TRBJ1-4	CASSGITGEKLFF
TRBV29-1	TRBD2	TRBJ2-7	CSVSGAGVPYEQYF
TRBV2	-	TRBJ2-7	CASTKDSTYEQYF
TRBV5-1	TRBD1	TRBJ2-4	CASSKTGDHIQYF
TRBV5-1	TRBD1	TRBJ2-7	CASSIKDRSYEQYF
TRBV29-1	-	TRBJ2-7	CSVELVGQNYEQYF
TRBV19	TRBD2	TRBJ2-7	CASSIGTSYGEQYF
TRBV30	TRBD2	TRBJ2-7	CAWSVLGGAYEQYF
TRBV11-1	-	TRBJ1-1	CASSLEELTEAFF
TRBV29-1	-	TRBJ1-1	CSIGAEMNTEAFF
TRBV7-9	TRBD2	TRBJ2-3	CASSTLAASSTDTQYF
TRBV6-1	-	TRBJ2-3	CASSFRVGTDTQYF
TRBV29-1	TRBD2	TRBJ2-7	CSVRGGLAGEYEQYF
TRBV5-1	-	TRBJ2-5	CASSLGGTRETQYF
TRBV4-1	TRBD1	TRBJ2-7	CASRPGTGGIYEQYF
TRBV18	TRBD1	TRBJ1-2	CASSPAGTGQPYRYGYTF
TRBV19	TRBD2	TRBJ2-1	CASSIASGSYNEQFF
TRBV29-1	TRBD2	TRBJ2-7	CSAGGGPYEQYF
TRBV14	-	TRBJ2-1	CASSLLKFLSDNEQFF
TRBV19	TRBD2	TRBJ2-7	CASSTTSGSYEQYF
TRBV6-5	TRBD1	TRBJ2-7	CASSYSPTGASYEQYF
TRBV27	-	TRBJ1-5	CASSSTPAGWDSNQPQHF
TRBV28	-	TRBJ1-3	CASRGVAGNTIYF
TRBV19	-	TRBJ2-3	CASSILGQGRTDTQYF
TRBV7-6	-	TRBJ2-7	CASSRDSAIDEQYF
TRBV2	TRBD2	TRBJ2-7	CASSGVTSGVVYF
TRBV15	TRBD1	TRBJ2-1	CATSIQGTGVNNEQFF
TRBV7-9	-	TRBJ2-7	CASSPASGQGHYEQYF
TRBV11-3	-	TRBJ2-1	CASSRGGYNEQFF
TRBV9	-	TRBJ1-3	CASSPLDWSGNTIYF
TRBV5-8	TRBD2	TRBJ2-5	CASSLKLAGWGETQYF
TRBV18	-	TRBJ1-2	CASSPGGNYGYTF
TRBV13	-	TRBJ1-3	CASSLTGFGGNTIYF
TRBV2	TRBD1	TRBJ2-7	CASSVGTGVYEQYF
TRBV19	-	TRBJ2-3	CASNAEGHTDTQYF
TRBV2	-	TRBJ2-7	CATRGGKHEQYF
TRBV4-1	TRBD1	TRBJ2-7	CASSQVGTGVNEQYF
TRBV19	-	TRBJ1-1	CASSIQNTEAFF
TRBV10-3	-	TRBJ1-5	CAISEETANNQPQHF
TRBV7-9	-	TRBJ2-2	CASSAGPGVSTGELFF
TRBV7-2	TRBD2	TRBJ2-7	CASSLGGGLAGVWRYEQYF
TRBV29-1	-	TRBJ2-7	CSVEVGTSTYEQYF
TRBV10-3	TRBD2	TRBJ2-1	CAISEPLAGGIEQFF
TRBV27	-	TRBJ2-2	CASSLSTGAAGELFF
TRBV28	TRBD1	TRBJ1-1	CASSGGGQGSTEAFF
TRBV4-3	TRBD1	TRBJ2-1	CASSPRTGDNEQFF
TRBV9	TRBD1	TRBJ1-2	CASSVGTGGDYGYTF
TRBV7-8	TRBD2	TRBJ2-7	CASSRPSGSPNEQYF
TRBV6-1	TRBD1	TRBJ1-2	CASIDLGQIYGYTF
TRBV18	-	TRBJ2-5	CASSERRMANQETQYF
TRBV28	-	TRBJ1-1	CATGGNTEAFF